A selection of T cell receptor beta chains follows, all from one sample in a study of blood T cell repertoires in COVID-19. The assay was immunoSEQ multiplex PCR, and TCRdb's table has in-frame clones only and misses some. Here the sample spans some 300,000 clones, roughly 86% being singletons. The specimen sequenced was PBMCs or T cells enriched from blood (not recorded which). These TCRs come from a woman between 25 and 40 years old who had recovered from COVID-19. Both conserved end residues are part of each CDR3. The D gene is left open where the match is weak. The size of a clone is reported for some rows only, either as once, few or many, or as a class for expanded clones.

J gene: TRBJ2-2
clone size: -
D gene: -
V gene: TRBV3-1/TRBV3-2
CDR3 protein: CASSQGLTTTRELFF
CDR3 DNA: TGTGCCAGCAGCCAAGGTCTTACTACGACCAGGGAGCTGTTTTTT

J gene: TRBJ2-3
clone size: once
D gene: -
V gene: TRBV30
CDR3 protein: CAWSLGAWTDTQYF
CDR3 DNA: TGTGCCTGGAGTTTGGGGGCCTGGACAGATACGCAGTATTTT

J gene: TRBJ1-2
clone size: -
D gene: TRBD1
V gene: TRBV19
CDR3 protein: CASSIAPTGWDYGYTF
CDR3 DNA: TGTGCCAGTAGTATTGCTCCGACAGGGTGGGACTATGGCTACACCTTC

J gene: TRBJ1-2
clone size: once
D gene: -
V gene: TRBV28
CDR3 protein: CASSRNPPYRRGNYGYTF
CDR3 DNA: TGTGCCAGCAGCCGTAACCCCCCTTACAGGAGGGGTAACTATGGCTACACCTTC

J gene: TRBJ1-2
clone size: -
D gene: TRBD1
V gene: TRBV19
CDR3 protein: CASSRRGTGKYHYGYTF
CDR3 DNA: TGTGCCAGTAGTAGGAGGGGGACAGGGAAGTATCACTATGGCTACACCTTC

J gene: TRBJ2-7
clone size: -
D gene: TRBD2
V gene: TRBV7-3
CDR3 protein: CASSPLAGDEQYF
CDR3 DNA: TGTGCCAGCAGCCCCTTAGCGGGAGACGAGCAGTACTTC

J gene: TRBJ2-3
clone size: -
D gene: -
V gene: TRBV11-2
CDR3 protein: CASSLSGVGDTQYF
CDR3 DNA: TGTGCCAGCAGCTTATCGGGGGTGGGAGATACGCAGTATTTT

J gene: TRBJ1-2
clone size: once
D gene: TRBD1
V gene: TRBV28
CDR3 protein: CASSFAQGAVYGYTF
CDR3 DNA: TGTGCCAGCAGTTTTGCCCAGGGGGCCGTCTATGGCTACACCTTC

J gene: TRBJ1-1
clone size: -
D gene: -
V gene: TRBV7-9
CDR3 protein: CASSSPYLFGAFF
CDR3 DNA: TGTGCCAGCAGCTCCCCATACCTCTTCGGGGCTTTCTTT

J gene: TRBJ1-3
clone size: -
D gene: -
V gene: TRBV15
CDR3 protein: CATSDRSSGNTIYF
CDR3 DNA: TGTGCCACCTCGGACAGAAGCTCTGGAAACACCATATATTTT

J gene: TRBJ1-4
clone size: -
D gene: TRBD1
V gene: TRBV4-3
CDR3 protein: CASSQDLETGGNEKLFF
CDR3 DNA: TGCGCCAGCAGCCAAGATTTGGAGACAGGGGGGAATGAAAAACTGTTTTTT

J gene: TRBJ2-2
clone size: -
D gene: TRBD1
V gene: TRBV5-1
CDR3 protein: CASQDRVYPGELFF
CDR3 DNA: TGCGCCAGCCAAGACAGGGTTTACCCCGGGGAGCTGTTTTTT

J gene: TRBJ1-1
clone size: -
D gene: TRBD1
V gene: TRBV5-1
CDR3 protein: CASSLENRGKAFF
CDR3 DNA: TGCGCCAGCAGCTTGGAGAACAGGGGGAAGGCTTTCTTT

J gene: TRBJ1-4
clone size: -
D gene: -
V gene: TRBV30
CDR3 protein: CAWTAFPTGSNEKLFF
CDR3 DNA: TGTGCCTGGACGGCCTTTCCGACAGGCAGTAATGAAAAACTGTTTTTT

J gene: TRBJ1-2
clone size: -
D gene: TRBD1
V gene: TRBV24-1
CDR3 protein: CATSDTGGDYGYTF
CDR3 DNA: TGTGCCACCAGTGATACAGGGGGAGATTACGGCTACACCTTC

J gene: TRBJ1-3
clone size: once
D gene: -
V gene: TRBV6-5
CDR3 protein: CASSLQGSEGNTIYF
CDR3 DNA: TGTGCCAGCAGCTTACAGGGAAGCGAAGGAAACACCATATATTTT

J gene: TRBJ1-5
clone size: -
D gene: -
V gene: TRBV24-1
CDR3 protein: CATSDQPSGQPQHF
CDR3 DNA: TGTGCCACCAGTGACCAACCGTCCGGTCAGCCCCAGCATTTT

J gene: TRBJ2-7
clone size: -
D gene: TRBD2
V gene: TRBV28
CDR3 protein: CASSLAGGVVYEQYF
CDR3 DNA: TGTGCCAGCAGTTTAGCGGGAGGGGTCGTCTACGAGCAGTACTTC

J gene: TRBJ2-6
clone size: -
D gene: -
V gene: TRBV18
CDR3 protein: CASSPQELLSGANVLTF
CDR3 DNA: TGTGCCAGCTCACCGCAGGAATTGTTATCTGGGGCCAACGTCCTGACTTTC

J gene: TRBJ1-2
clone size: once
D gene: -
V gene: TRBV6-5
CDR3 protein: CASSYSGVGGYTF
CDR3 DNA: TGTGCCAGCAGTTACTCCGGGGTAGGTGGCTACACCTTC

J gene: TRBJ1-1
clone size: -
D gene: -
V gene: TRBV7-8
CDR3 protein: CASSFGGYTEAFF
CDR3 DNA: TGTGCCAGCAGCTTCGGGGGTTACACTGAAGCTTTCTTT

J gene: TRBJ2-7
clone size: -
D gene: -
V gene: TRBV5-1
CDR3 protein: CASSLSPSGEQYF
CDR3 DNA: TGCGCCAGCAGCTTGTCTCCGTCCGGTGAGCAGTACTTC

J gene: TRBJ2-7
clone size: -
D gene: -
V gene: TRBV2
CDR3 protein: CASIGAGAVYEQYF
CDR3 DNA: TGTGCCAGCATTGGAGCTGGAGCGGTCTACGAGCAGTACTTC

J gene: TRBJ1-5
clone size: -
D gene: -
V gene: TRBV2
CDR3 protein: CASSWGRDQPQHF
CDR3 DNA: TGTGCCAGCAGTTGGGGGCGCGATCAGCCCCAGCATTTT

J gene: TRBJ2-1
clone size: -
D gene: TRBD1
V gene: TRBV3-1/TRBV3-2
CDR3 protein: CASSQDGEQGVTSSYNEQFF
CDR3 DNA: TGTGCCAGCAGCCAAGATGGTGAACAGGGGGTTACTAGCTCCTACAATGAGCAGTTCTTC

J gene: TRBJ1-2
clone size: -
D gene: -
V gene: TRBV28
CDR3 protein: CASSPPDGPYGYTF
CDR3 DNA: TGTGCCAGCAGTCCACCCGATGGGCCCTATGGCTACACCTTC

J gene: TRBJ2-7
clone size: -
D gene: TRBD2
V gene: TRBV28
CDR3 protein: CASSLLAGGFDEQYF
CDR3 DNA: TGTGCCAGCAGCCTACTAGCGGGGGGCTTTGACGAGCAGTACTTC

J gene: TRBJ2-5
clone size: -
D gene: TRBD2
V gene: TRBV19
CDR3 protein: CASSTTSGQETQYF
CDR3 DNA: TGTGCCAGTAGTACTACTAGCGGACAAGAGACCCAGTACTTC

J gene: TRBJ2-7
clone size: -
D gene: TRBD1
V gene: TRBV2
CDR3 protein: CASIRDREAEQYF
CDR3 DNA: TGTGCCAGCATCCGGGACAGGGAAGCCGAGCAGTACTTC

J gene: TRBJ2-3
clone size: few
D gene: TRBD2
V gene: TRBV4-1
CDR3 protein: CASSQAAGGGDTQYF
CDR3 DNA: TGCGCCAGCAGCCAAGCGGCGGGAGGAGGAGATACGCAGTATTTT

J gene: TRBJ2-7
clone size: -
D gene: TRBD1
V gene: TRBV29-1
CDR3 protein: CSVSRTGQTYEQYF
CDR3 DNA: TGCAGCGTTTCAAGGACAGGGCAGACCTACGAGCAGTACTTC

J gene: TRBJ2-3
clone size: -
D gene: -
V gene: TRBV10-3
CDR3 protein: CAISAGGGGGDTQYF
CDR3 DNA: TGTGCCATCAGTGCTGGCGGGGGCGGTGGAGATACGCAGTATTTT

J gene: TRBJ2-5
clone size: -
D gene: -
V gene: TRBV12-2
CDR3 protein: CASRDRTSGVQETQYF
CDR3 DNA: TGTGCAAGTCGCGACCGGACTAGCGGAGTCCAAGAGACCCAGTACTTC

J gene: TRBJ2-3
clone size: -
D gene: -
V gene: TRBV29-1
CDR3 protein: CSVAMYSSTDTQYF
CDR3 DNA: TGCAGCGTTGCAATGTACTCTAGCACAGATACGCAGTATTTT

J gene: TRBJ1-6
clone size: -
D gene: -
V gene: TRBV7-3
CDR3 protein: CASSLIGDNSPLHF
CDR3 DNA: TGTGCCAGCAGCTTAATCGGGGATAATTCACCCCTCCACTTT

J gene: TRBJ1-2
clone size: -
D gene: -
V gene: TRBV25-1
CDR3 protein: CASSEPGPNYGYTF
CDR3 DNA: TGTGCCAGCAGTGAGCCCGGTCCTAACTATGGCTACACCTTC

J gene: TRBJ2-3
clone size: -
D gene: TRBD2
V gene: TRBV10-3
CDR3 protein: CAIKGPGGADTQYF
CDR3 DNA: TGTGCCATCAAAGGTCCGGGAGGCGCAGATACGCAGTATTTT

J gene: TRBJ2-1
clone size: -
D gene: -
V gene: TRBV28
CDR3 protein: CASSSKFGQMGRAIRGQFF
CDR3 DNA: TGTGCCAGCAGTTCCAAATTTGGCCAGATGGGACGAGCGATCAGGGGGCAGTTCTTC

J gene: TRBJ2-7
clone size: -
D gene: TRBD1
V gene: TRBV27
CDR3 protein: CASSFPTLRQGGTGYEQYF
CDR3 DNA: TGTGCCAGCAGTTTCCCGACACTGAGACAGGGGGGGACTGGCTACGAGCAGTACTTC

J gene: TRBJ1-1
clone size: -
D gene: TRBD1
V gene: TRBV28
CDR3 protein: CASSLFTGETEAFF
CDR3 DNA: TGTGCCAGCAGTTTATTCACAGGGGAGACTGAAGCTTTCTTT

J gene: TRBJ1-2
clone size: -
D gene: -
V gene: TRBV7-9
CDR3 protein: CASSLAETEGYTF
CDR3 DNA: TGTGCCAGCAGCTTAGCCGAGACAGAGGGCTACACCTTC

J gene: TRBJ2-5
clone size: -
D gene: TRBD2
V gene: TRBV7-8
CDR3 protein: CASRLMGLVLETQYF
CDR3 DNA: TGTGCCAGCCGACTTATGGGACTAGTCTTAGAGACCCAGTACTTC